The sequence of this TCR beta chain was determined in a study of blood T cell repertoires in COVID-19. Study overall: There were acute and convalescent COVID-19 samples, and they came from the United States, Italy and Spain. From T cells, B-cell-depleted T cells, or PBMCs came the material, which was cDNA or gDNA.

As handled by the study authors: Cell counts per sample came from amplifying reference gene primers. Generated by immunoSEQ multiplex PCR, the TCRdb table keeps only in-frame clones and is missing some. V, J and clone size derive from that table, while D and trimming were established from the DNA sequence. Of about 130,000 clones in the sample, over 80% were seen once. Trimming took 8 bases from V and 8 from J, leaving 15 bases between them. Germline CDR1 WSHSY, CDR2 SAAADI. This CDR3 spans 12 amino acids. The receptor comes from a man aged 35-49 years with active or convalescent COVID-19. This chain links TRBV10-2 with TRBJ1-2, with a tentative D call TRBD1 (5 bases). Sequencing input: peripheral blood. The CDR3 sequence: CASLGGARGYTF. CDR3 sequence (DNA): TGCGCCAGCTTGGGAGGGGCTCGGGGCTACACCTTC.